The 24 T cell receptor beta chains reported below all come from one sample, sequenced in a study of regulatory T cells in long-lasting Graves disease. Arm-PCR of CDR3 regions and iRepertoire HTBI primers were the basis on which TCR beta libraries were built. TCRdb ran MiXCR on the multiplex PCR reads and lists one entry per CDR3 protein. Seen here are about 660,000 distinct CDR3 sequences, around 32% observed once, and the top ten hold around 42%. As for time point: persistent/refractory GD, antithyroid drugs over 5 years with positive TRAb. RNA from PBMCs was the source of the TCR library. This material consisted of peripheral blood mononuclear cells (PBMCs), taken when the disease was refractory, from a patient treated with antithyroid drugs. Receptors were obtained from a female donor with Graves disease.

This clonotype appeared many times. The chain employs TRBV12-3 or TRBV12-4 and TRBJ2-4; D is undetermined. The CDR3 is 14 amino acids. Trimming shortened V by 2 bases and J by 9 bases, and 14 bases separated the two germline ends. The CDR3 bases are TGTGCCAGCAGTTTACCCATCCCCGCGGCCATTCAGTACTTC. It translates to CASSLPIPAAIQYF.

Only a few counts were recorded for this clonotype. The chain couples TRBV18 to TRBJ2-1; no reliable D call. The V and J ends lost 7 bases and 8 bases respectively, with 15 bases between them. Germline V lookup: CDR1 KGHSH, CDR2 LQKENI. The CDR3 totals 13 residues. The CDR3 reads CASFSGNGDEQFF. The CDR3 DNA is TGTGCCAGCTTTAGTGGAAATGGGGATGAGCAGTTCTTC.

The chain has TRBV5-5 and TRBJ2-4; 13 bases line up with TRBD2. V shed 2 bases and J 7 bases; nucleotides not matched to a gene: 3. Looked up from germline, CDR1 is SGHKS and CDR2 is YYEKEE (reference sequence). This CDR3 region has 15 residues. CDR3 protein: CASSFGTSGTNIQYF. CDR3 sequence (DNA): TGTGCCAGCAGCTTCGGGACTAGCGGGACTAACATTCAGTACTTC.

Many counts were recorded for this clonotype. The CDR3 spells CASSALDWTEAFF. CDR3 coding DNA: TGTGCCAGCAGTGCCCTAGATTGGACTGAAGCTTTCTTT. The chain links TRBV27 to TRBJ1-1, with no clear D. The CDR3 totals 13 residues. Between the trimmed V and J ends, which lost 5 bases and 5 bases, there was a span of 12 bases. CDR1 and CDR2 from the germline V gene are MNHEY and SMNVEV (reference sequence).

The chain couples TRBV6-1 to TRBJ2-7, with TRBD2 identical over 9 bases. Germline lookup yields CDR1 MNHNS and CDR2 SASEGT. The V and J ends lost 1 base and 3 bases, in that order; junction bases with no gene match: 4. CDR3 length: 15 amino acids. This chain's CDR3 is CASSEVSGSRYEQYF. The CDR3, as DNA: TGTGCCAGCAGTGAAGTTAGCGGGAGTCGCTACGAGCAGTACTTC.

This clonotype came up a few times. The chain uses TRBV11-2 and TRBJ2-7, with 11 bases fitting TRBD1. The CDR3 sequence is 15 residues long. After removal of 3 bases from V and 3 bases from J, the junction contained 4 bases not matched to a gene. The germline V gene encodes CDR1 SGHAT and CDR2 FQNNGV. The CDR3 spells CASSFGTGGFYEQYF. The CDR3 nucleotides read TGTGCCAGCAGCTTCGGGACAGGGGGATTCTACGAGCAGTACTTC.

The rearrangement joins TRBV18 to TRBJ1-5; unclear D gene. The germline gives CDR1 KGHSH, CDR2 LQKENI. The CDR3 loop spans 14 amino acids. Trimming cost V 3 bases and J 0 bases, with 6 bases left between them. The CDR3 loop reads CASSPQDSNQPQHF. The CDR3 bases are TGTGCCAGCTCACCTCAGGATAGCAATCAGCCCCAGCATTTT. Full variable domain (rest looked up from reference TRBV18 and TRBJ1-5): NAGVMQNPRHLVRRRGQEARLRCSPMKGHSHVYWYRQLPEEGLKFMVYLQKENIIDESGMPKERFSAEFPKEGPSILRIQQVVRGDSAAYFCASSPQDSNQPQHFGDGTRLSIL.

The chain links TRBV5-4 to TRBJ2-2; D ambiguous. V shed 3 bases and J shed 6 bases, with 18 bases lying between them. The CDR3 contains 16 residues. Germline V gives CDR1 SGHNT, CDR2 YYREEE (reference sequence). The CDR3 nucleotides read TGTGCCAGCAGCTCGGGTGTCGGAAGAACACCCGGGGAGCTGTTTTTT. This sequence encodes CASSSGVGRTPGELFF.

This clonotype occurred once. This chain joins TRBV6-1 and TRBJ1-5, with 8 nucleotides matching TRBD1. J was trimmed by 5 bases and V by 7 bases; bases with no gene match: 10. Germline V CDR1 and CDR2: MNHNS, SASEGT. There are 15 residues in the CDR3. This chain's CDR3 is CASNKGQGGYQPQHF. The CDR3 DNA follows: TGTGCCAGCAATAAAGGACAGGGTGGGTATCAGCCCCAGCATTTT.

This sequence joins TRBV15 and TRBJ1-2; no clear D. V dropped 1 base and J dropped 4 bases, with 7 bases sitting between them. Germline CDR1 is LNHNV and CDR2 is YYDKDF (reference sequence). The CDR3 sequence is 13 residues long. The CDR3 bases are TGTGCCACCAGCAGAGGAGAGGCCTATGGCTACACCTTC. Amino acids: CATSRGEAYGYTF.

This chain links TRBV6-1 with TRBJ2-7; TRBD1 matches at 8 bases. The CDR3 spans 15 residues. The ends lost 6 bases at V and 0 bases at J; junction bases unmatched: 7. The germline CDR1 and CDR2 sequences are MNHNS and SASEGT. CDR3 nucleotide sequence: TGTGCCAGCAGAATTGGACAGGGCAGCTCCTACGAGCAGTACTTC. Encoded protein: CASRIGQGSSYEQYF.

This clonotype was seen ten or more times. This rearrangement joins TRBV7-3 to TRBJ1-1; weak D call: TRBD1 (5 bases). Germline CDR1 SGHTA, CDR2 FQGTGA. The CDR3 extends over 13 amino acids. Deletions cut 5 bases from V and 5 bases from J, with 12 bases between. The DNA for the CDR3 is TGTGCCAGCAGCCGGGGGACGGGGACTGAAGCTTTCTTT. Translated: CASSRGTGTEAFF.

V usage is TRBV3-1 and J usage is TRBJ1-6; 7 bases fit TRBD1. Losses at the gene ends were 2 bases for V and 7 bases for J; bases not matched to a gene: 5. The length of the CDR3 is 15 residues. From germline, CDR1 is LGHDT and CDR2 YNNKEL (reference sequence). The CDR3 loop is CASSQLQGQNSPLHF. In DNA, the CDR3 is TGTGCCAGCAGCCAATTACAGGGGCAAAATTCACCCCTCCACTTT.

This clonotype came up many times. The V gene is TRBV2, the J gene TRBJ1-1; 9 bases are a match to TRBD1. Looked up from germline, CDR1 is SNHLY and CDR2 is FYNNEI. With 2 bases clipped from V and 6 bases from J, the junction kept 7 bases outside the gene matches. The CDR3 totals 15 residues. The DNA of the CDR3 is TGTGCCAGCAGTGAATTATCGGGACAGGGCGCTGAAGCTTTCTTT. This codes for CASSELSGQGAEAFF.

This clonotype was picked up a small number of times. The rearrangement uses TRBV5-4 and TRBJ2-7; D not certain. Germline CDR1 SGHNT, CDR2 YYREEE (reference sequence). The V end was cut by 2 bases, the J end by 4 bases, with 10 bases between. This CDR3 contains 13 residues. The CDR3, as DNA: TGTGCCAGCAGCTTCTCCCAGGAATACGAGCAGTACTTC. It specifies CASSFSQEYEQYF.

This clonotype appeared a few times. V gene TRBV28 combines with J gene TRBJ1-3; D not certain. This CDR3 spans 12 amino acids. V lost 8 bases and J 0 bases, leaving 5 bases between the germline ends. Germline assignment: CDR1 MDHEN and CDR2 SYDVKM. This CDR3 reads CASVNSGNTIYF. CDR3 in DNA: TGTGCCAGCGTGAACTCTGGAAACACCATATATTTT.

This clonotype was recorded a few times. J is TRBJ2-7 and V is TRBV28; 8 nucleotides match TRBD2. Germline assignment: CDR1 MDHEN and CDR2 SYDVKM. Trimming cost V 3 bases and J 7 bases; bases outside gene matches: 14. The CDR3 extends over 16 amino acids. CDR3 in amino acids: CASSLVRGALGEEQYF. CDR3 coding DNA: TGTGCCAGCAGTTTGGTGCGGGGGGCCCTAGGGGAAGAGCAGTACTTC.

The chain employs TRBV19 and TRBJ1-5, with D unclear. V was pared by 3 bases and J by 5 bases, with 14 bases between. This CDR3 has 15 amino acids. CDR1 is LNHDA, CDR2 SQIVND, per germline (reference sequence). The CDR3 region is CASSIGQRNHQPQHF. CDR3 in DNA: TGTGCCAGTAGTATTGGGCAACGGAACCATCAGCCCCAGCATTTT. Together with reference TRBV19 and TRBJ1-5, the CDR3 gives the full variable domain: DGGITQSPKYLFRKEGQNVTLSCEQNLNHDAMYWYRQDPGQGLRLIYYSQIVNDFQKGDIAEGYSVSREKKESFPLTVTSAQKNPTAFYLCASSIGQRNHQPQHFGDGTRLSIL.

V gene TRBV29-1 combines with J gene TRBJ1-5; possible D gene TRBD1, 6 bases. This CDR3 is 12 amino acids long. CDR1 SQVTM and CDR2 ANQGSEA come from the germline V gene. V was cut by 6 bases and J by 3 bases, with 9 bases left in between. The CDR3 region has the DNA TGCAGCGTAGGGGGGGACAATCAGCCCCAGCATTTT. Protein product: CSVGGDNQPQHF.

This clonotype has just a few counts. The genes are TRBV27 and TRBJ1-6; 8 nucleotides agree with TRBD1. Germline CDR1 MNHEY, CDR2 SMNVEV (reference sequence). The CDR3 spans 17 residues. V shed 8 bases and J 6 bases; nucleotides not matched to a gene: 15. The CDR3 DNA sequence: TGTGCCAGCCGACAGGGGACCTTAGCTGGGACTAATTCACCCCTCCACTTT. It encodes CASRQGTLAGTNSPLHF.

The chain links TRBV7-9 to TRBJ1-2, with 10 positions matching TRBD1. This CDR3 is 14 amino acids long. Trimming took 3 bases from V and 6 from J; bases not matched to a gene: 4. Germline CDR1 and CDR2: SEHNR and FQNEAQ (reference sequence). In nucleotides, the CDR3 is TGTGCCAGCAGCTTCGGGACAGGGGATAATGGCTACACCTTC. Residues: CASSFGTGDNGYTF.

This clonotype was detected only a few times. The chain carries TRBV24-1 and TRBJ2-5; the D gene could be TRBD1 or TRBD2 (5 bases each). The CDR3 has 13 residues. Trimming took 4 bases from V and 4 from J, leaving 9 bases between them. Germline CDR1 reads KGHDR; CDR2 reads SFDVKD. This CDR3 reads CATSEPGRETQYF. The CDR3, as DNA: TGTGCCACCAGTGAACCAGGGAGAGAGACCCAGTACTTC.

This clonotype has ten or more counts. This chain links TRBV28 with TRBJ1-1; 11 bases align to TRBD1. Germline V gives CDR1 MDHEN, CDR2 SYDVKM. The CDR3 sequence is 15 residues long. V lost 7 bases to trimming and J lost 6 bases; unmatched junction nucleotides: 10. Here the CDR3 DNA reads TGTGCCAGCACCCCCAGGACAGGGGGCTTCGCTGAAGCTTTCTTT. Translation: CASTPRTGGFAEAFF.

This chain connects TRBV29-1 to TRBJ2-5, with D unresolved. V was trimmed by 7 bases and J by 4 bases, leaving 13 bases between them. The germline gives CDR1 SQVTM, CDR2 ANQGSEA. This CDR3 is built from 12 residues. The CDR3 region is CSAQALGETQYF. The CDR3 DNA is TGCAGCGCCCAGGCCTTGGGAGAGACCCAGTACTTC.